A single sample gave rise to the 22 T cell receptor beta chains below, sequenced in a study of sequential checkpoint blockade in melanoma (dated by TCRdb to between 2018 and 2021). Libraries were made using the immunoSEQ multiplex PCR assay. As stored in TCRdb, this immuneACCESS dataset retains in-frame rearrangements with V and J assigned. A fraction of the clones does not appear; measured against another copy, unresolved V genes explain less than half of the discrepancy, and the remainder lacks a known reason. This sample comprises about 20,000 clones, 73% of them detected only once. Over 20% of the sample goes to the ten largest clones. Interpreted using the paper, the treatment or condition label stands for: randomized to nivolumab then ipilimumab (arm A) or the reverse (arm B). Sequenced here: CD8+ T cells sorted from blood (inferred from file names), sampled from a patient given nivolumab and ipilimumab in sequence. Every receptor here comes from a human donor with melanoma.

V usage is TRBV14 and J usage is TRBJ2-7, with 8 nucleotides matching TRBD1. The ends lost 6 bases at V and 6 bases at J; junction bases unmatched: 7. From germline, CDR1 is SGHDN and CDR2 FVKESK. This CDR3 has 13 residues. The CDR3 nucleotides read TGTGCCAGCAGTCCAGGGGGCTGGGGCGAGCAGTACTTC. Translating gives CASSPGGWGEQYF.

Details on this clone: The same CDR3 is also encoded by other DNA sequences in this sample. The rearrangement links TRBV5-1 to TRBJ2-1; 10 positions agree with TRBD2. The germline V gene encodes CDR1 SGHRS and CDR2 YFSETQ. The CDR3 runs to 14 residues. Trimming took 7 bases from V and 3 from J; bases not matched to a gene: 4. The CDR3 region has the DNA TGCGCCAGCTCCCCTAGCGGGGGCTACAATGAGCAGTTCTTC. It codes for CASSPSGGYNEQFF.

The gene calls are TRBV25-1 and TRBJ2-5; D might be TRBD1 (5 bases). Near its end, the DNA agrees better with TRBJ2-7, so the J call may be wrong. The CDR3 is 13 residues long. Germline assignment: CDR1 MGHDK and CDR2 SYGVNS. CDR3 protein: CASSESGFYEQYF. CDR3 nucleotide sequence: TGTGCCAGCAGTGAATCAGGGTTCTACGAGCAGTACTTC.

The genes are TRBV7-9 and TRBJ1-4; D is perhaps TRBD1 (6 bases). V gave up 5 bases and J gave up 7 bases, with 17 bases separating them. In germline, CDR1 is SEHNR, CDR2 FQNEAQ (reference sequence). This CDR3 contains 15 residues. This CDR3 reads CASSPTTGSGEKLFF. CDR3 in DNA: TGTGCCAGCAGCCCAACCACAGGGTCAGGTGAAAAACTGTTTTTT.

The chain is built from TRBV2 and TRBJ2-4; 7 bases map to TRBD1. The CDR3 totals 14 residues. Germline V gives CDR1 SNHLY, CDR2 FYNNEI. The V and J ends lost 3 bases and 7 bases, in that order; junction bases with no gene match: 6. Written as DNA, the CDR3 is TGTGCCAGCAGTGATTTGGCCAGGGGGAACATTCAGTACTTC. It encodes CASSDLARGNIQYF.

V and J are TRBV28 and TRBJ1-1, with a possible D match to TRBD1 (6 bases). Trimming took 6 bases from V and 3 from J, leaving 23 bases between them. Germline-derived CDR1 and CDR2 are MDHEN and SYDVKM. The CDR3 spans 17 residues. As DNA, the CDR3 is TGTGCCAGCAGGTTGGGACACACATTGGTGGGTGACACTGAAGCTTTCTTT. Protein product: CASRLGHTLVGDTEAFF.

The chain links TRBV27 to TRBJ1-4; D not certain. Trimming removed 5 bases at V and 5 bases at J, with 15 bases between. This CDR3 is built from 15 residues. Germline V gene data show CDR1 as MNHEY and CDR2 as SMNVEV (reference sequence). Written as DNA, the CDR3 is TGTGCCAGCAGTCTCACCGGGAGGATAAATGAAAAACTGTTTTTT. Translated: CASSLTGRINEKLFF.

The chain employs TRBV19 and TRBJ1-1, with D perhaps TRBD1 (6 bases). V shed 1 base and J shed 6 bases, with 12 bases lying between them. Germline loops: CDR1 LNHDA, CDR2 SQIVND (reference sequence). The CDR3 is 14 residues long. The CDR3 is CASSIAGGGPEAFF. CDR3 DNA: TGTGCCAGTAGTATAGCGGGGGGCGGGCCTGAAGCTTTCTTT.

About this clone itself: The same CDR3 can be traced to other DNA sequences in this sample. The rearrangement uses TRBV9 and TRBJ2-3, with TRBD2 matching over 7 bases. Germline V gene sequence: CDR1 SGDLS, CDR2 YYNGEE. This CDR3 has 15 residues. Trimming removed 0 bases from V and 2 bases from J; junction bases left unmatched: 3. Here the CDR3 reads CASSVGLAATDTQYF. As DNA, the CDR3 is TGTGCCAGCAGCGTAGGTCTAGCGGCCACAGATACGCAGTATTTT.

As regards this clone: A read error may account for a junction end that differs from germline. The chain links TRBV9 to TRBJ2-2; a weak D match, TRBD1 (7 bases). The CDR3 sequence is 16 residues long. Per the germline V gene, CDR1 is SGDLS and CDR2 is YYNGEE. The CDR3: CASSPRDSLMGGEPFF. For the CDR3, the DNA is TGTGCCAGCAGCCCTAGGGACAGCCTTATGGGCGGGGAGCCGTTTTTT. Full variable domain (remainder filled in from reference TRBV9 and TRBJ2-2): DSGVTQTPKHLITATGQRVTLRCSPRSGDLSVYWYQQSLDQGLQFLIQYYNGEERAKGNILERFSAQQFPDLHSELNLSSLELGDSALYFCASSPRDSLMGGEPFFGEGSRLTVL.

The chain employs TRBV10-2 and TRBJ1-1, with TRBD1 matching 9 bases. Germline lookup yields CDR1 WSHSY and CDR2 SAAADI. J gave up 4 bases and V 7 bases, and 7 bases lay outside the gene matches. CDR3 length equals 14 residues. The CDR3 nucleotides read TGCGCCAGCAAAACAGGGGGCAGTTCCACTGAAGCTTTCTTT. As protein: CASKTGGSSTEAFF.

The V gene is TRBV9, the J gene TRBJ2-1; 11 bases map to TRBD2. Germline trimming cut 2 bases from V and 4 bases from J; bases unmatched to any gene: 2. The CDR3 loop spans 15 amino acids. Germline loops: CDR1 SGDLS, CDR2 YYNGEE. CDR3 region: CASSVSGGGYNEQFF. CDR3 bases: TGTGCCAGCAGCGTTAGCGGGGGGGGGTACAATGAGCAGTTCTTC.

The gene calls are TRBV5-1 and TRBJ2-5; 7 bases are shared with TRBD1. The DNA end is more similar to TRBJ2-7, so the J call may be wrong. Germline V gene lookup returns CDR1 SGHRS and CDR2 YFSETQ. This CDR3 is 14 amino acids long. CDR3 nucleotides: TGCGCCAGCACCCAGGGGGATGGCAGCTACGAGCAGTACTTC. Translated: CASTQGDGSYEQYF.

This chain links TRBV2 with TRBJ1-4; D unresolved. The CDR3 totals 15 residues. Germline lookup yields CDR1 SNHLY and CDR2 FYNNEI. Trimming cost V 1 base and J 7 bases, with 13 bases left between them. The CDR3 DNA is TGTGCCAGCAGTGAAGGGCAGGCTGCGGGTGAAAAACTGTTTTTT. Translating it yields CASSEGQAAGEKLFF.

The chain couples TRBV9 to TRBJ2-7; D may be TRBD2 (6 bases). Trimming left V 4 bases short and J 3 bases short, with 17 bases between. The V gene's germline CDR1 is SGDLS and CDR2 YYNGEE. This CDR3 has 15 residues. The CDR3 DNA follows: TGTGCCAGCAGCCCCGTGGGGGGAGTGGGCTACGAGCAGTACTTC. Translated, it gives CASSPVGGVGYEQYF.

Only a few counts were recorded for this clone. The CDR3 protein is CASSLGAGDLETQYF. CDR3 bases: TGTGCCAGCAGTTTAGGTGCAGGGGATCTAGAGACCCAGTACTTC. The chain joins TRBV28 to TRBJ2-5, with D perhaps matching TRBD1 (6 bases). CDR3 length: 15 amino acids. Germline V gene lookup returns CDR1 MDHEN and CDR2 SYDVKM. With 2 bases removed from V and 4 bases from J, the gap between germline ends came to 14 bases. The full variable domain, with the rest looked up from reference TRBV28 and TRBJ2-5, is DVKVTQSSRYLVKRTGEKVFLECVQDMDHENMFWYRQDPGLGLRLIYFSYDVKMKEKGDIPEGYSVSREKKERFSLILESASTNQTSMYLCASSLGAGDLETQYFGPGTRLLVL.

This chain links TRBV27 with TRBJ1-1, with a tentative D call TRBD1 (5 bases). The CDR3 extends over 14 amino acids. CDR1 and CDR2 from the germline V gene are MNHEY and SMNVEV (reference sequence). The V and J ends lost 2 bases and 1 base respectively, with 8 bases between them. CDR3 DNA sequence: TGTGCCAGCAGTTTACAGGGTTGGAACACTGAAGCTTTCTTT. Translating gives CASSLQGWNTEAFF.

The CDR3 DNA is TGCGCCAGCAGCTTGACAGGGGTGGCCGAGCAGTACTTC. Translated, it gives CASSLTGVAEQYF. The chain links TRBV5-1 to TRBJ2-7, with 7 bases fitting TRBD1. V gave up 1 base and J gave up 6 bases; unmatched junction bases: 4. Germline V gene sequence: CDR1 SGHRS, CDR2 YFSETQ. This CDR3 comprises 13 residues.

As regards this clone: The junction departs from the called germline gene at one end, perhaps through a read error. The chain carries TRBV10-3 and TRBJ1-2, with 8 bases aligning to TRBD1. From germline, CDR1 is ENHRY and CDR2 SYGVKD. The CDR3 runs 15 residues. CDR3 in DNA: TGTGCCAGCAGTACGCGGACAGGGATCGCGGTGGGCTACACCTTC. Amino acids: CASSTRTGIAVGYTF.

This clone has a handful of counts. Only one base separates this from a far larger clonotype, so it likely reflects a read error. The V gene is TRBV7-6, the J gene TRBJ2-7; 9 bases fit TRBD1. Germline V gives CDR1 SGHVS, CDR2 FNYEAQ. The CDR3 spans 15 residues. V lost 3 bases, J lost 2 bases, and 5 bases stayed unmatched. CDR3 DNA sequence: TGTGCCAGCAGCTTCGGGACAGGGCTAGCCTACGAGCAGTACTTC. It is translated as CASSFGTGLAYEQYF. The whole variable domain, remainder taken from reference TRBV7-6 and TRBJ2-7, is GAGVSQSPRYKVTKRGQDVALRCDPISGHVSLYWYRQALGQGPEFLTYFNYEAQQDKSGLPNDRFSAERPEGSISTLTIQRTEQRDSAMYRCASSFGTGLAYEQYFGPGTRLTVT.

The rearrangement uses TRBV4-1 and TRBJ1-1; 9 bases are a match to TRBD1. This CDR3 region has 15 residues. V trimming: 1 base; J trimming: 4 bases; junction bases outside the gene matches: 4. Looked up from germline, CDR1 is MGHRA and CDR2 is YSYEKL. CDR3 DNA: TGCGCCAGCAGCCAAGCGGCGACAGGGGGCACTGAAGCTTTCTTT. This translates into CASSQAATGGTEAFF.

This clone was detected once. J is TRBJ2-3 and V is TRBV5-1; TRBD2 is a possible D gene (5 bases). The V gene lost 0 bases and the J gene lost 4 bases, with 12 bases spanning the gap. This CDR3 comprises 15 residues. CDR1 is SGHRS and CDR2 is YFSETQ in the germline V gene. DNA of the CDR3: TGCGCCAGCAGCTTGGAACAGTCCGGGGCAGATACGCAGTATTTT. Translation: CASSLEQSGADTQYF.